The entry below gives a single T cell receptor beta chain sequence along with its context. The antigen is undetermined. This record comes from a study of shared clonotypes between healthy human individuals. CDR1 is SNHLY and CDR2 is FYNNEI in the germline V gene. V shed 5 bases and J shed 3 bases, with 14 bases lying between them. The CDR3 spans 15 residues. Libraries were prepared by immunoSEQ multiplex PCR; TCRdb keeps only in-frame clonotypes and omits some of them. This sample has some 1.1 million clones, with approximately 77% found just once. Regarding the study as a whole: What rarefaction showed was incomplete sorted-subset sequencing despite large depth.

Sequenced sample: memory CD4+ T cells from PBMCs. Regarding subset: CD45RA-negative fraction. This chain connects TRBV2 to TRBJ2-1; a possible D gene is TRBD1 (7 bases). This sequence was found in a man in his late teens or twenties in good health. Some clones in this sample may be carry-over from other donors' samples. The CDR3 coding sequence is TGTGCCAGCAGTCTGGAGGGGGCTGGCTACAATGAGCAGTTCTTC. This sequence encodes CASSLEGAGYNEQFF.